This T cell receptor beta chain was captured by sequencing in a study of CD8+ T cells in alopecia areata. After isolation, RNA underwent reverse transcription to generate cDNA as the sequencing template. Assay: immunoSEQ multiplex PCR; the TCRdb copy retains only in-frame clones and omits some. The sample yields 100,000 to 150,000 clones, 45% to 60% seen once. Lesional scalp punch biopsies and peripheral blood were collected from alopecia areata patients. The authors sorted CD4+ and CD8+ T cells from PBMCs. This CDR3 spans 14 amino acids. Germline CDR1 reads SEHNR; CDR2 reads FQNEAQ (reference sequence). Trimming removed 5 bases from V and 13 bases from J, with 23 bases in between.

The source is a human donor with alopecia areata. Here the sequenced sample was CD4+ T cells sorted from blood, taken at week 0. This chain joins TRBV7-9 and TRBJ1-2; D remains ambiguous. CDR3 region: CASSLVKDGYRGTF. DNA for the CDR3: TGTGCCAGCAGCCTAGTCAAGGACGGATACCGGGGCACCTTC. Full variable domain (rest looked up from reference TRBV7-9 and TRBJ1-2): DTGVSQNPRHKITKRGQNVTFRCDPISEHNRLYWYRQTLGQGPEFLTYFQNEAQLEKSRLLSDRFSAERPKGSFSTLEIQRTEQGDSAMYLCASSLVKDGYRGTFGSGTRLTVV.